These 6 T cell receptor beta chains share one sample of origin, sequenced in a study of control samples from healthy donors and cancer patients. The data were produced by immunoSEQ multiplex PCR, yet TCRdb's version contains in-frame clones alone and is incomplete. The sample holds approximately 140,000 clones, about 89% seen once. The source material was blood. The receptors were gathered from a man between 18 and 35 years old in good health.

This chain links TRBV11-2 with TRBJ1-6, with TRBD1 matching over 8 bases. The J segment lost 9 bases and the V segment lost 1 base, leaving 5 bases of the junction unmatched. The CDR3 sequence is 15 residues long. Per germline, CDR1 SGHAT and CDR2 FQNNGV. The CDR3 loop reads CASSLVQGGGSPLHF. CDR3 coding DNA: TGTGCCAGCAGCTTAGTACAGGGGGGTGGTTCACCCCTCCACTTT.

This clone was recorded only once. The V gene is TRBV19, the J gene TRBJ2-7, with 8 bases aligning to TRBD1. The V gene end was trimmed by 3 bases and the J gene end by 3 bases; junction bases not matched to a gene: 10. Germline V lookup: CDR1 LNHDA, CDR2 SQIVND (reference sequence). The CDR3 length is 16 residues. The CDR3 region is CASSILSGTGRYEQYF. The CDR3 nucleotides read TGTGCCAGTAGTATTCTATCTGGGACAGGTCGCTACGAGCAGTACTTC. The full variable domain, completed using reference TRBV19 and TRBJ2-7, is DGGITQSPKYLFRKEGQNVTLSCEQNLNHDAMYWYRQDPGQGLRLIYYSQIVNDFQKGDIAEGYSVSREKKESFPLTVTSAQKNPTAFYLCASSILSGTGRYEQYFGPGTRLTVT.

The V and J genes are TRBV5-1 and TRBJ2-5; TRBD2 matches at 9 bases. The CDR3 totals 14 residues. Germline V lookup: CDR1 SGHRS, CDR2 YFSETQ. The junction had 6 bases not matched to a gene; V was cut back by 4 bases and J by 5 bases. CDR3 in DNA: TGCGCCAGCAGCACGGGACTAGCAACGGAGACCCAGTACTTC. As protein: CASSTGLATETQYF.

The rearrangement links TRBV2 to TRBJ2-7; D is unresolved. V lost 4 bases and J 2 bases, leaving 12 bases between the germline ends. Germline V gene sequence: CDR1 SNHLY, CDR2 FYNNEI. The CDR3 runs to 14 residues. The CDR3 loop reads CASSVVRTTYEQYF. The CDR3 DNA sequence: TGTGCCAGCAGTGTTGTGAGAACGACCTACGAGCAGTACTTC. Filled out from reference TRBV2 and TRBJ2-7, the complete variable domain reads EPEVTQTPSHQVTQMGQEVILRCVPISNHLYFYWYRQILGQKVEFLVSFYNNEISEKSEIFDDQFSVERPDGSNFTLKIRSTKLEDSAMYFCASSVVRTTYEQYFGPGTRLTVT.

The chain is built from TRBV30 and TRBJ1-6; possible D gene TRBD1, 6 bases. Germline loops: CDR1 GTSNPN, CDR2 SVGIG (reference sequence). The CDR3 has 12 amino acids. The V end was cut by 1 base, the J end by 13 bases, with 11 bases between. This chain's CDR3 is CAWSGGAGPLHF. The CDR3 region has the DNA TGTGCCTGGAGTGGGGGGGCGGGGCCCCTCCACTTT.

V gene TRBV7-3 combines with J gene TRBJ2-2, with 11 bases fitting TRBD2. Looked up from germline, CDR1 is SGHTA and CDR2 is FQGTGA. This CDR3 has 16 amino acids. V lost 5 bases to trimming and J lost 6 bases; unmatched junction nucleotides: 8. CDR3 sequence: CASSTPSGGFPGELFF. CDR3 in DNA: TGTGCCAGCAGCACGCCTAGCGGGGGGTTCCCCGGGGAGCTGTTTTTT.